Shown below are 27 T cell receptor beta chains from a single sample sequenced in a study of shared clonotypes between healthy human individuals. The protocol was immunoSEQ multiplex PCR, while the TCRdb copy is restricted to in-frame clones and leaves out a portion. The sample consists of 1 million to 1.2 million clones, 77% of them appearing once. Sequencing used memory CD4+ T cells from PBMCs. Subset of the sample: CD45RA-negative fraction. The receptors originated from a man aged 18 to 30 in good health. Some clones in this sample may be carry-over from other donors' samples.

This chain joins TRBV9 and TRBJ1-1; possible D gene TRBD1, 6 bases. The germline V and J ends were trimmed by 4 bases and 6 bases, with 16 bases remaining between them. Germline CDR1 and CDR2: SGDLS and YYNGEE. The CDR3 is 14 residues long. CDR3 loop: CASSPFTGLAEAFF. The CDR3 nucleotides are TGTGCCAGCAGCCCATTTACAGGGTTGGCTGAAGCTTTCTTT.

The chain combines TRBV19 with TRBJ2-2; the D gene is possibly TRBD1 (6 bases). The CDR3 is 16 amino acids. Germline CDR1 reads LNHDA; CDR2 reads SQIVND (reference sequence). The V end lost 5 bases, the J end lost 3 bases, and 16 bases lay between the germline ends. CDR3 bases: TGTGCCAGTAGTGGTTGGGGGACAACTTACACCGGGGAGCTGTTTTTT. Translating gives CASSGWGTTYTGELFF.

J is TRBJ1-2 and V is TRBV11-2; 9 positions agree with TRBD1. J gave up 8 bases and V 5 bases, and 6 bases lay outside the gene matches. The CDR3 has 13 amino acids. Germline-derived CDR1 and CDR2 are SGHAT and FQNNGV. The CDR3 region is CASSPDRGAGYTF. CDR3 DNA sequence: TGTGCCAGCAGCCCGGACAGGGGAGCCGGCTACACCTTC.

The chain uses TRBV7-6 and TRBJ2-3; 14 bases align to TRBD2. Germline assignment: CDR1 SGHVS and CDR2 FNYEAQ. The CDR3 runs to 18 residues. With 1 base clipped from V and 3 bases from J, the junction kept 6 bases outside the gene matches. CDR3 DNA sequence: TGTGCCAGCAGCTTAGGCGCCGGGACTAGCGGGAGTACAGATACGCAGTATTTT. Its protein product is CASSLGAGTSGSTDTQYF.

This chain links TRBV4-1 with TRBJ2-5; 15 bases fit TRBD2. CDR1 is MGHRA and CDR2 is YSYEKL in the germline V gene. Trimming removed 1 base from V and 5 bases from J; junction bases left unmatched: 5. The CDR3 loop spans 17 amino acids. The CDR3 loop is CASSQGTSGRAGETQYF. CDR3 DNA sequence: TGCGCCAGCAGCCAAGGGACTAGCGGGAGGGCCGGGGAGACCCAGTACTTC.

This chain uses TRBV18 with TRBJ2-7; perhaps TRBD1 as D (6 bases). The germline V gene encodes CDR1 KGHSH and CDR2 LQKENI. The CDR3 has 15 amino acids. V was cut by 1 base and J by 7 bases, with 17 bases left in between. The CDR3 sequence is CASSPLAAGAGEQYF. In nucleotides, the CDR3 is TGTGCCAGCTCACCACTGGCGGCAGGGGCAGGAGAGCAGTACTTC.

V and J are TRBV5-6 and TRBJ2-3; the match to TRBD2 covers 7 bases. Germline V CDR1 and CDR2: SGHDT, YYEEEE. V trimming: 0 bases; J trimming: 2 bases; junction bases outside the gene matches: 6. The CDR3 sequence is 16 residues long. CDR3 DNA: TGTGCCAGCAGCTTGGTAGACGGGGGGTACACAGATACGCAGTATTTT. It translates to CASSLVDGGYTDTQYF.

This chain uses TRBV2 with TRBJ2-7, with 7 bases fitting TRBD1. J lost 4 bases, V lost 6 bases, and 12 bases had no gene match. CDR1 is SNHLY and CDR2 is FYNNEI in the germline V gene. CDR3 length: 15 amino acids. This CDR3 is CASRADRVVIYEQYF. In DNA, the CDR3 is TGTGCCAGCAGAGCAGACAGGGTGGTTATTTACGAGCAGTACTTC.

The chain joins TRBV11-2 to TRBJ2-7; tentatively, D is TRBD1 (7 bases). The CDR3 runs to 16 residues. CDR1 and CDR2 (germline): SGHAT, FQNNGV. Trimming removed 5 bases from V and 3 bases from J, with 20 bases in between. The CDR3 region is CASSPRAAGGGYEQYF. The CDR3 DNA is TGTGCCAGCAGCCCACGGGCGGCAGGGGGAGGCTACGAGCAGTACTTC.

V gene TRBV27 combines with J gene TRBJ2-5, with 10 bases lining up with TRBD1. CDR1 and CDR2 (germline): MNHEY, SMNVEV (reference sequence). The trim removed 4 bases at V and 2 bases at J, leaving 4 bases unmatched. The CDR3 consists of 15 residues. CDR3 bases: TGTGCCAGCAGTTCCCGGGACAGGGGACAAGAGACCCAGTACTTC. Translating it yields CASSSRDRGQETQYF.

This chain connects TRBV5-3 to TRBJ1-1; 9 bases agree with TRBD1. TRBV5-3 is reported as an ORF; its role is uncertain. V was pared by 0 bases and J by 4 bases, with 7 bases of the junction left unmatched. This CDR3 is built from 16 residues. The CDR3 bases are TGTGCCAGAAGCTTGGCCCCGGGACAGGGAGGCACTGAAGCTTTCTTT. This codes for CARSLAPGQGGTEAFF.

This chain uses TRBV5-3 with TRBJ1-3; no clear D gene. TRBV5-3 is given ORF status, its function remaining uncertain. The length of the CDR3 is 17 residues. V was pared by 4 bases and J by 0 bases, with 17 bases between. In DNA form, the CDR3 reads TGTGCCAGAAGCAAGATTCGGACGGCTAACTCTGGAAACACCATATATTTT. It encodes CARSKIRTANSGNTIYF.

CDR3 residues: CASSLTWTANSPLHF. CDR3 nucleotide sequence: TGTGCCAGCAGTTTAACCTGGACAGCAAATTCACCCCTCCACTTT. This rearrangement joins TRBV27 to TRBJ1-6; weak D call: TRBD1 (6 bases). The CDR3 contains 15 residues. CDR1 is MNHEY and CDR2 is SMNVEV in the germline V gene (reference sequence). V was clipped by 2 bases and J by 7 bases, with 12 bases between them.

The chain links TRBV4-3 to TRBJ2-1; D gene unclear. CDR3 length: 14 residues. Trimming removed 0 bases at V and 3 bases at J, with 6 bases between. Germline assignment: CDR1 LGHNA and CDR2 YSLEER. The CDR3 protein is CASSQERDYNEQFF. The CDR3 bases are TGCGCCAGCAGCCAAGAACGCGACTACAATGAGCAGTTCTTC.

About this clone itself: The identical CDR3 is also encoded by other nucleotide sequences in the sample. The chain joins TRBV5-1 to TRBJ1-1; 7 nucleotides agree with TRBD1. V trimming: 4 bases; J trimming: 3 bases; junction bases outside the gene matches: 6. The CDR3 has 14 amino acids. Looked up from germline, CDR1 is SGHRS and CDR2 is YFSETQ. The DNA for the CDR3 is TGCGCCAGCAGCCTACAGGGGAGGTACACTGAAGCTTTCTTT. Its protein product is CASSLQGRYTEAFF.

This clone was counted once. The chain is built from TRBV28 and TRBJ2-3, with D possibly TRBD2 on 5 matching bases. The CDR3 extends over 16 amino acids. Germline lookup yields CDR1 MDHEN and CDR2 SYDVKM. V shed 6 bases and J shed 0 bases, with 16 bases lying between them. The CDR3: CASSRSGAGSTDTQYF. In nucleotides, the CDR3 is TGTGCCAGCAGCCGAAGCGGAGCTGGTAGCACAGATACGCAGTATTTT.

The V gene is TRBV5-4, the J gene TRBJ2-5; no reliable D call. Germline values: CDR1 SGHNT, CDR2 YYREEE (reference sequence). There are 15 residues in the CDR3. The V and J ends lost 0 bases and 0 bases respectively, with 9 bases between them. DNA for the CDR3: TGTGCCAGCAGCTTGGGTAGTAAGTACCAAGAGACCCAGTACTTC. Its protein is CASSLGSKYQETQYF.

This chain links TRBV29-1 with TRBJ2-3, with D possibly matching TRBD1 (5 bases). V dropped 4 bases and J dropped 3 bases, with 11 bases sitting between them. In germline, CDR1 is SQVTM, CDR2 ANQGSEA. This CDR3 is 13 amino acids long. In DNA form, the CDR3 reads TGCAGCGTTGTACAGGAAAATACAGATACGCAGTATTTT. The encoded protein is CSVVQENTDTQYF.

Comments on this clone: The identical CDR3 is also encoded by other nucleotide sequences in the sample. The chain is built from TRBV20-1 and TRBJ1-1; a weak D match, TRBD1 (5 bases). Germline CDR1 is DFQATT and CDR2 is SNEGSKA (reference sequence). V dropped 3 bases and J dropped 3 bases, with 5 bases sitting between them. The CDR3 extends over 11 amino acids. CDR3 loop: CSASRDTEAFF. Written as DNA, the CDR3 is TGCAGTGCTAGCAGGGACACTGAAGCTTTCTTT.

The rearrangement joins TRBV10-1 to TRBJ2-3; 9 nucleotides line up with TRBD2. The length of the CDR3 is 15 residues. Germline CDR1 reads WNHNN; CDR2 reads SYGVQD (reference sequence). J lost 14 bases, V lost 6 bases, and 18 bases had no gene match. The CDR3 DNA reads TGCGCCAGCAGCGATGTCTCTAGCGGGGCTCTTAGTCTGTATTTT. Its protein is CASSDVSSGALSLYF.

The chain is built from TRBV10-3 and TRBJ2-1; 8 nucleotides align to TRBD2. The CDR3 is 14 residues long. CDR1 is ENHRY, CDR2 SYGVKD, per germline. Losses at the gene ends were 2 bases for V and 5 bases for J; bases not matched to a gene: 2. Written as DNA, the CDR3 is TGTGCCATCAGTGAGCGGGAGGGCCACAATGAGCAGTTCTTC. This encodes CAISEREGHNEQFF.

J is TRBJ1-1 and V is TRBV28, with D tentatively TRBD1 (6 bases). The CDR3 is 13 residues long. Deletions cut 9 bases from V and 4 bases from J, with 15 bases between. Per the germline V gene, CDR1 is MDHEN and CDR2 is SYDVKM. As DNA, the CDR3 is TGTGCCAGTCTTCAGGGGTTGGCCACTGAAGCTTTCTTT. It encodes CASLQGLATEAFF.

The chain carries TRBV7-9 and TRBJ2-1; D is possibly TRBD1 (7 bases). V lost 5 bases, J lost 12 bases, and 17 bases lay in between. The CDR3 length is 13 residues. The germline CDR1 and CDR2 sequences are SEHNR and FQNEAQ (reference sequence). The CDR3 DNA follows: TGTGCCAGCAGCCCCGGAGGGGGCTCGGTGCAGTTCTTC. Residues: CASSPGGGSVQFF.

This clone was counted a few times. The same CDR3 is also encoded by other DNA sequences in this sample. V usage is TRBV7-2 and J usage is TRBJ1-1; 7 bases match TRBD1. The CDR3 consists of 13 residues. V dropped 5 bases and J dropped 1; count of bases not matched to a gene: 1. Germline CDR1 reads SGHTA; CDR2 reads FQGNSA. The CDR3 reads CASSRDRNTEAFF. The CDR3 nucleotides are TGTGCCAGCAGCCGGGACAGGAACACTGAAGCTTTCTTT.

The table lists this clone with many counts. This chain joins TRBV5-3 and TRBJ2-7; 11 bases are a match to TRBD2. TRBV5-3 is an ORF for which the function is uncertain. With V trimmed by 4 bases and J by 0 bases, 6 bases remained unmatched. This CDR3 contains 16 residues. CDR3 DNA: TGTGCCAGAAGCCGGGGACTAGCGGTGCCCTCCTACGAGCAGTACTTC. It translates to CARSRGLAVPSYEQYF.

The chain links TRBV30 to TRBJ1-3; D might be TRBD1 (5 bases). The CDR3 is made up of 13 amino acids. From germline, CDR1 is GTSNPN and CDR2 SVGIG (reference sequence). V dropped 3 bases and J dropped 8 bases, with 14 bases sitting between them. CDR3 DNA: TGTGCCTGGAGGACCGGAGGGGCGTACACCATATATTTT. It encodes CAWRTGGAYTIYF.

The J gene is TRBJ1-4, the V gene TRBV5-6; weak D call: TRBD1 (6 bases). V lost 4 bases, J lost 8 bases, and 21 bases lay in between. Germline V lookup: CDR1 SGHDT, CDR2 YYEEEE. The CDR3 length is 16 residues. CDR3 residues: CASSPAGSGADEKLFF. The CDR3 DNA follows: TGTGCCAGCAGCCCCGCGGGTTCGGGGGCGGACGAAAAACTGTTTTTT.